What follows is one T cell receptor (beta chain) and its context. Antigen: not known. The authors used template switching to add a universal primer site and gave cDNA unique molecular identifiers. TCRdb reprocessed the 5' RACE reads via MiXCR and lists one record per CDR3 protein. The sample lists hundreds of thousands of distinct CDR3 sequences, about 18% occurring once. The record originates from a study of identical twins. The CDR3 totals 16 residues. V was clipped by 3 bases and J by 4 bases; unmatched bases: 11. Germline V CDR1 and CDR2: SGHRS, YFSETQ. With no exceptions, donors were healthy Caucasians. The study's findings and limits: Modelling approaches yielded underestimates of out-of-frame TCR alpha sharing between monozygotic twins.

The same specimen was also included in a second study, on T cells expressing NK-cell markers. That work adds: In about six donors, dominant CD3+CD56+NKG2C+ clones formed about 1.0-7.0% of CD8+ cells.

The rearrangement uses TRBV5-1 and TRBJ2-3, with 7 bases that match TRBD1. The sequenced material came from PBMCs. This receptor was obtained from a woman aged 18-30 years in good health. The CDR3 DNA sequence: TGCGCCAGCAGCTCTGAAAGACAGGGAAGGGCAGATACGCAGTATTTT. Translation gives CASSSERQGRADTQYF.